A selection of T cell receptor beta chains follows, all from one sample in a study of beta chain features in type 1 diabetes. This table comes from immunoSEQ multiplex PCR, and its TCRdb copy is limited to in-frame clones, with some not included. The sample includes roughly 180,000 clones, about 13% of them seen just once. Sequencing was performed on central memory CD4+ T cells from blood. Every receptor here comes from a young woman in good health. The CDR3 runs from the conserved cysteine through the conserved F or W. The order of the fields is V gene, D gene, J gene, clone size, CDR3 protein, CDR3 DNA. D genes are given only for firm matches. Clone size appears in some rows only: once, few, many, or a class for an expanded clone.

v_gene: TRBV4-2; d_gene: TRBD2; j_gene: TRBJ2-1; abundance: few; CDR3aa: CASSLAGTSGRNEQFF; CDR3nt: TGTGCCAGCAGCCTCGCCGGGACTAGCGGGAGAAATGAGCAGTTCTTC
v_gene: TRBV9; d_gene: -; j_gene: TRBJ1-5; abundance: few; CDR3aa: CASSVGEGRAGQPQHF; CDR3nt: TGTGCCAGCAGCGTAGGAGAGGGGAGGGCAGGACAGCCCCAGCATTTT
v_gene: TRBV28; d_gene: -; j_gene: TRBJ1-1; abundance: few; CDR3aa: CASSSQGNTEAFF; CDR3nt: TGTGCCAGCAGTTCCCAGGGTAACACTGAAGCTTTCTTT
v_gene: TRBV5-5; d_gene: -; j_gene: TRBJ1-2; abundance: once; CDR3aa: CASSTGGARNYGYTF; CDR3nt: TGTGCCAGCAGCACGGGAGGCGCGCGGAACTATGGCTACACCTTC
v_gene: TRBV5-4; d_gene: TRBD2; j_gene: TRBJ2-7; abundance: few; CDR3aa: CASSFAMGTSGDTEQYF; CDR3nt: TGTGCCAGCAGCTTCGCCATGGGAACTAGCGGGGATACCGAGCAGTACTTC
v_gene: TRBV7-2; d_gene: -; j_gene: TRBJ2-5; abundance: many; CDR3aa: CASSLQAADQETQYF; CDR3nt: TGTGCCAGCAGCTTACAAGCGGCCGACCAAGAGACCCAGTACTTC
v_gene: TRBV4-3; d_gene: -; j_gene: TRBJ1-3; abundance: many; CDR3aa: CASSQDSGVNTIYF; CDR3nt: TGCGCCAGCAGCCAAGATTCCGGGGTGAACACCATATATTTT
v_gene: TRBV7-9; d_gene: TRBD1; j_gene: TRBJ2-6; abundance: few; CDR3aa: CASSPGGPGGANVLTF; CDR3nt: TGTGCCAGCAGCCCAGGGGGCCCCGGTGGGGCCAACGTCCTGACTTTC
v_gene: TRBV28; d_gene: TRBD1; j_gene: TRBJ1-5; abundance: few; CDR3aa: CASRTGEGRQPQHF; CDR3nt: TGTGCCAGTCGGACAGGGGAAGGAAGGCAGCCCCAGCATTTT
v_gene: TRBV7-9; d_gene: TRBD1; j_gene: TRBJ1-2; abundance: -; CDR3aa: CASSQGTGGPGRGYTF; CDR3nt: TGTGCCAGCAGCCAGGGGACAGGGGGCCCAGGGCGGGGCTACACCTTC
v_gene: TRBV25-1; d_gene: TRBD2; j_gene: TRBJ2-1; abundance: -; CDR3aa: CASRPGLAGGEQFF; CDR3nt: TGTGCCAGCCGCCCGGGACTAGCGGGAGGGGAGCAGTTCTTC
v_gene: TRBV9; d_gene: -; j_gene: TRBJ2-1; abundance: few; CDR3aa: CASSVGTYYNEQFF; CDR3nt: TGTGCCAGCAGCGTAGGCACATACTACAATGAGCAGTTCTTC
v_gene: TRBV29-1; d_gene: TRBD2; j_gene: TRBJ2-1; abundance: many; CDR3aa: CSVDLSGRTTNEQFF; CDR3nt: TGCAGCGTTGATTTAAGCGGGAGAACTACTAATGAGCAGTTCTTC
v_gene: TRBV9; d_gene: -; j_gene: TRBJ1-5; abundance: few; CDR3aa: CASSGPGYSNQPQHF; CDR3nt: TGTGCCAGCAGCGGTCCAGGTTATAGCAATCAGCCCCAGCATTTT
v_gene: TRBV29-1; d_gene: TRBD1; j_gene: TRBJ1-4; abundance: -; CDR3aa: CSVEEGNRGWDEKLFF; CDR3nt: TGCAGCGTTGAAGAGGGGAACAGGGGTTGGGATGAAAAACTGTTTTTT
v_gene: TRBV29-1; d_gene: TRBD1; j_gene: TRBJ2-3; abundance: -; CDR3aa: CSAEGQGRSGTDTQYF; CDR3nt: TGCAGCGCAGAGGGACAGGGCCGCTCAGGGACAGATACGCAGTATTTT
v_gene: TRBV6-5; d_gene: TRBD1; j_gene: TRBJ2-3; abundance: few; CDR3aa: CASSSGQGTMHF; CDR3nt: TGTGCCAGCAGTTCAGGACAGGGGACGATGCATTTT
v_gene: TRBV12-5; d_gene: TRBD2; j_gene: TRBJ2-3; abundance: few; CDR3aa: CASGFGGSLDTQYF; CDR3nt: TGTGCTAGTGGTTTCGGCGGGAGTTTGGATACGCAGTATTTT
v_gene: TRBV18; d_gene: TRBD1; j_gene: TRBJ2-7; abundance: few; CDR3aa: CASSPPSRTGGSHEQYF; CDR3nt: TGTGCCAGCTCACCACCTAGCCGGACAGGGGGCTCACACGAGCAGTACTTC
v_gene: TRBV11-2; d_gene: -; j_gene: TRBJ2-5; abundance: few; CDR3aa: CASSLQGNRETQYF; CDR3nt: TGTGCCAGCAGCTTACAGGGGAATCGAGAGACCCAGTACTTC
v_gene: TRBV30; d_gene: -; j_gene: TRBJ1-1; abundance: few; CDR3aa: CAWSETGLENEAFF; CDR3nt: TGTGCCTGGAGTGAAACAGGGTTGGAAAATGAAGCTTTCTTT
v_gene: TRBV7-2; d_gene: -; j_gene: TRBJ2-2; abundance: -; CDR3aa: CASSLGGSNTGELFF; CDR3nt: TGTGCCAGCAGCTTAGGCGGGTCGAACACCGGGGAGCTGTTTTTT
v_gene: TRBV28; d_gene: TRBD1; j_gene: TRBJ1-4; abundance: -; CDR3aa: CASSLLTGGKHEKLFF; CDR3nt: TGTGCCAGCAGTTTATTGACAGGGGGTAAACATGAAAAACTGTTTTTT
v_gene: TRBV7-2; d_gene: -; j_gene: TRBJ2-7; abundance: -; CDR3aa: CASSRVTYEQYF; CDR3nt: TGTGCCAGCAGCCGGGTCACCTACGAGCAGTACTTC
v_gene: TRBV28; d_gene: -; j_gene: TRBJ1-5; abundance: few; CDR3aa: CASSFSSRVNQPQHF; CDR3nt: TGTGCCAGCAGTTTTAGTTCGAGGGTCAATCAGCCCCAGCATTTT
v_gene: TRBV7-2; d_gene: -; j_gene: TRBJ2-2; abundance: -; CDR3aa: CASSLVAGNTGELFF; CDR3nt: TGTGCCAGCAGCTTAGTTGCAGGGAACACCGGGGAGCTGTTTTTT
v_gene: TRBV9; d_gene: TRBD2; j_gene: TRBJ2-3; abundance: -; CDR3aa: CASSVLAGVADTQYF; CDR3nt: TGTGCCAGCAGCGTTCTAGCGGGAGTCGCAGATACGCAGTATTTT
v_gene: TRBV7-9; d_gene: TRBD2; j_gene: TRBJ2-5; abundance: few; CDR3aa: CASSPDGSGSWETQYF; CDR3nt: TGTGCCAGCAGCCCGGACGGGAGCGGGAGTTGGGAGACCCAGTACTTC
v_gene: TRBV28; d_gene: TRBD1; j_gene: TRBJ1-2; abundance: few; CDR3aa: CASSETGSYGYTF; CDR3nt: TGTGCCAGCAGTGAGACAGGGAGTTATGGCTACACCTTC
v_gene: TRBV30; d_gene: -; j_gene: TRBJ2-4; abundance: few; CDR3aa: CAWSLTGHVAKNIQYF; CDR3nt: TGTGCCTGGAGTCTTACGGGACATGTAGCCAAAAACATTCAGTACTTC
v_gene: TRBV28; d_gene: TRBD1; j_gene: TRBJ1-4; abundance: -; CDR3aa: CASSPSPGQGATNEKLFF; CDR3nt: TGTGCCAGCAGTCCAAGCCCGGGACAGGGGGCAACTAATGAAAAACTGTTTTTT
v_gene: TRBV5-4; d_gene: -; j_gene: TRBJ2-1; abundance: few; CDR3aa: CASSIPQGRDEQFF; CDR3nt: TGTGCCAGCAGCATACCTCAGGGGAGGGATGAGCAGTTCTTC
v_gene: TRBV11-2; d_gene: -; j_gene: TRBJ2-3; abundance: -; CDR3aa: CASSLPGSPDTQYF; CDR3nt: TGTGCCAGCAGCTTACCCGGGAGTCCAGATACGCAGTATTTT
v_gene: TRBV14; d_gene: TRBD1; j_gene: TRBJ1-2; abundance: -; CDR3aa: CASSQGQGWHGYTF; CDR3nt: TGTGCCAGCAGCCAGGGACAGGGATGGCATGGCTACACCTTC
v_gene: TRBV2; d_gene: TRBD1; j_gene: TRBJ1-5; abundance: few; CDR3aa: CASRADRGKWQPQHF; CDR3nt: TGTGCCAGCAGAGCGGACAGGGGGAAGTGGCAGCCCCAGCATTTT
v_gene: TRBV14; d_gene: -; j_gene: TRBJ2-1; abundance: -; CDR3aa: CASSLRQTYNEQFF; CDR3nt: TGTGCCAGCAGCCTCAGACAGACCTACAATGAGCAGTTCTTC
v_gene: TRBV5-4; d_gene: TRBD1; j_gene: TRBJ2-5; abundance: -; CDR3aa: CASSQQGVETQYF; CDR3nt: TGTGCCAGCAGCCAACAGGGGGTCGAGACCCAGTACTTC
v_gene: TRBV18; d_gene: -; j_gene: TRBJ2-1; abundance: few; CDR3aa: CASSPVGQNNEQFF; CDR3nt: TGTGCCAGCTCACCAGTTGGACAGAACAATGAGCAGTTCTTC
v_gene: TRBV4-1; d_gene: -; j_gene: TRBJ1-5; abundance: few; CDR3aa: CASSQDQDQPQHF; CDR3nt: TGCGCCAGCAGCCAAGATCAGGATCAGCCCCAGCATTTT
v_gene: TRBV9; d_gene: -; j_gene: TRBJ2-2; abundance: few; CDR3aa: CASSVVGGNTGELFF; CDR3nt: TGTGCCAGCAGCGTAGTCGGGGGGAACACCGGGGAGCTGTTTTTT
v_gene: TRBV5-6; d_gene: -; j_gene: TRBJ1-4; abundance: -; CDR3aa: CASSRTVRNEKLFF; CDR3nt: TGTGCCAGCAGCAGGACAGTTCGTAATGAAAAACTGTTTTTT
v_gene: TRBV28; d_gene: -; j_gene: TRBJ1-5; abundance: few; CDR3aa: CASSFWQGGNQPQHF; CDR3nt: TGTGCCAGCAGTTTCTGGCAGGGCGGCAATCAGCCCCAGCATTTT
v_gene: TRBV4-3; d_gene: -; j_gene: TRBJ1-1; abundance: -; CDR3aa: CASSQDPGGDTEAFF; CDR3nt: TGCGCCAGCAGCCAAGATCCGGGGGGGGACACTGAAGCTTTCTTT
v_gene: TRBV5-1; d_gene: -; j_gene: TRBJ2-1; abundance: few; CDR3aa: CASSSPRGVTEQFF; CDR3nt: TGCGCCAGCAGCTCCCCGCGGGGTGTAACTGAGCAGTTCTTC
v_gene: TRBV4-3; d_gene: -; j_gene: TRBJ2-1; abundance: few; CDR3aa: CASSQEPRNEQFF; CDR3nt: TGCGCCAGCAGCCAAGAGCCGAGGAATGAGCAGTTCTTC
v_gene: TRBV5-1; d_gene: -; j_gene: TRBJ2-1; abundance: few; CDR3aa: CASSLAGVRNEQFF; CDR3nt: TGCGCCAGCAGCTTGGCAGGGGTTCGCAATGAGCAGTTCTTC
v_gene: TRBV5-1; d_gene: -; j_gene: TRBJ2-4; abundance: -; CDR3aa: CASSVEENIQYF; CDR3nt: TGCGCCAGCAGCGTCGAGGAAAACATTCAGTACTTC
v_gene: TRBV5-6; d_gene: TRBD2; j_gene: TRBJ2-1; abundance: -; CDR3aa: CASSPSGRAYNEQFF; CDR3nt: TGTGCCAGCAGCCCTAGCGGGAGGGCCTACAATGAGCAGTTCTTC
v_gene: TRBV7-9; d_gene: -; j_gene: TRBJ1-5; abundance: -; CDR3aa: CASSLGGGREPQHF; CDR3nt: TGTGCCAGCAGCTTAGGCGGGGGCAGGGAGCCCCAGCATTTT
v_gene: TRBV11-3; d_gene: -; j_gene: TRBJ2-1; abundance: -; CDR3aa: CASSLDRGVLSYNEQFF; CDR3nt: TGTGCCAGCAGCTTAGATCGAGGCGTTCTTTCCTACAATGAGCAGTTCTTC
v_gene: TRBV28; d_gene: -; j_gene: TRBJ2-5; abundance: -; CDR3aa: CASSFRRLSETQYF; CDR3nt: TGTGCCAGCAGTTTCCGGAGGCTATCGGAGACCCAGTACTTC
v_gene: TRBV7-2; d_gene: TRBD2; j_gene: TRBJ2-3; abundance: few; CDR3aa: CASSMGLAGADTQYF; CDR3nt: TGTGCCAGCAGCATGGGACTAGCGGGAGCCGATACGCAGTATTTT
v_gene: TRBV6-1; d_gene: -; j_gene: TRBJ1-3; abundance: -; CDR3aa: CASSENLQGTGNTIYF; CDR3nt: TGTGCCAGCAGTGAAAACCTCCAGGGAACTGGAAACACCATATATTTT
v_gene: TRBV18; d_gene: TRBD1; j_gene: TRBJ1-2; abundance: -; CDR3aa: CASSPLRLRQGLYGYTF; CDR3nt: TGTGCCAGCTCACCGCTTCGCCTCAGACAGGGGCTTTATGGCTACACCTTC
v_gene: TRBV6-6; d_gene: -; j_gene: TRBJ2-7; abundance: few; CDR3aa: CASTGTAYEQYF; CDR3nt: TGTGCCAGCACCGGTACGGCCTACGAGCAGTACTTC
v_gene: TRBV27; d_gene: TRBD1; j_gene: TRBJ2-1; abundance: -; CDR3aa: CASRRDRELYNEQFF; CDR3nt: TGTGCCAGCAGGCGGGACAGGGAGTTATACAATGAGCAGTTCTTC
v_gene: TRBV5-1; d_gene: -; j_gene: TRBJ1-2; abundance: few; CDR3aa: CASSGEGRYGYTF; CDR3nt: TGCGCCAGCAGCGGAGAGGGCCGCTATGGCTACACCTTC